This TCR beta chain was identified in a study of T cell repertoires in cytomegalovirus infection. Study-wide context: Public TCR beta signatures marked donors with CMV infection and the matching HLA. Study results and limitations: HLA-C-restricted CMV clonotypes gave the most frequent clonotype in two of eight donors.

This clonotype has a count of ten or more. The antigen is unknown. Unmatched junction bases numbered 5, after V lost 1 base and J lost 1 base. Germline lookup yields CDR1 SGHVS and CDR2 FNYEAQ. CDR3 length: 16 residues. TCRdb passed the reads through MiXCR, listing each CDR3 protein once. The sample includes more than 400,000 distinct CDR3 sequences, more than 25% seen only once; the top ten take roughly 13%. The genes are TRBV7-6 and TRBJ2-3, with TRBD1 matching 7 bases. The sample consisted of PBMCs. This sequence was found in a human donor in good health (CMV status not recorded). Some clones in this sample may be carry-over from other donors' samples. CDR3 in amino acids: CASSLGQGWGTDTQYF. The CDR3 DNA sequence: TGTGCCAGCAGCTTAGGACAGGGATGGGGCACAGATACGCAGTATTTT.